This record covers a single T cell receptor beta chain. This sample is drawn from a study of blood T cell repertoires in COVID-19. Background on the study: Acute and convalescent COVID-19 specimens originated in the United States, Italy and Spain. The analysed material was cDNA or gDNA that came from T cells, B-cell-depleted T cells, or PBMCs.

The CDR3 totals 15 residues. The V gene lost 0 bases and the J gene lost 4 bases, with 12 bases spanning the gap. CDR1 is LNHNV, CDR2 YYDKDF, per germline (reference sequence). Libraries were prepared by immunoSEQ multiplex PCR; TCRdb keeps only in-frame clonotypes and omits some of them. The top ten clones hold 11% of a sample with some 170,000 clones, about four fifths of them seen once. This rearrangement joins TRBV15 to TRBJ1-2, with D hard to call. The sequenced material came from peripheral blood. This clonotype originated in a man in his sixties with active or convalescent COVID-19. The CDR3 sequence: CATSRDQADLYGYTF. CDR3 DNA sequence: TGTGCCACCAGCAGAGATCAGGCAGATCTCTATGGCTACACCTTC.